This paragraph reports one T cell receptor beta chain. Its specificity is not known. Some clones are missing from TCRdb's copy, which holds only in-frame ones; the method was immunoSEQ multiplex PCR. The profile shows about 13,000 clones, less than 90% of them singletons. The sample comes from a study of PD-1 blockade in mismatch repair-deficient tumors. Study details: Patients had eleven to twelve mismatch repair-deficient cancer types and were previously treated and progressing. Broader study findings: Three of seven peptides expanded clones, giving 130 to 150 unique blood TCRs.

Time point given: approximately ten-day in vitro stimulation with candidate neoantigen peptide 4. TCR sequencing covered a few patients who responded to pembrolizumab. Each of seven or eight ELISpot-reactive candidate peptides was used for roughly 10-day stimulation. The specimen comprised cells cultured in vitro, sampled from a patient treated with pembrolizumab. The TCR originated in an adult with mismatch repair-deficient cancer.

The CDR3 sequence: CASSRKRDRVNNEQFF. CDR3 coding DNA: TGTGCCAGCAGCCGTAAACGGGACAGGGTTAACAATGAGCAGTTCTTC. The chain uses TRBV11-1 and TRBJ2-1; 9 nucleotides align to TRBD1. The length of the CDR3 is 16 residues. With V trimmed by 5 bases and J by 5 bases, 10 bases remained unmatched. Germline-derived CDR1 and CDR2 are SGHAT and FQDESV (reference sequence).